Listed below are T cell receptor beta chains from one sample, sequenced in a study of T cells in Graves' hyperthyroidism and ophthalmopathy. MiXCR was run by TCRdb on the multiplex PCR reads, yielding one entry per CDR3 protein. Here the sample spans fewer than 400,000 distinct CDR3 sequences, more than 15% being singletons. The sequenced sample consisted of blood. The receptors derive from a woman aged 18-35 years with Graves' hyperthyroidism that later progressed to Graves' ophthalmopathy. The CDR3 runs from the conserved cysteine through the conserved F or W. The D gene is left open where the match is weak. Size values are once, few and many counts, or a class for expanded clones, and some rows have none.

J gene: TRBJ2-3
D gene: TRBD2
V gene: TRBV12-3/TRBV12-4
clone size: few
CDR3 protein: CASLPSGSFTDTQYF
CDR3 DNA: TGTGCCAGCCTTCCTAGCGGTTCCTTCACAGATACGCAGTATTTT

J gene: TRBJ2-7
D gene: TRBD1
V gene: TRBV6-2/TRBV6-3
clone size: few
CDR3 protein: CASRRDRGFNEQYF
CDR3 DNA: TGTGCCAGCAGAAGGGACAGGGGGTTCAACGAGCAGTACTTC

J gene: TRBJ1-5
D gene: NA
V gene: TRBV28
clone size: many
CDR3 protein: CATSHFNQPQHF
CDR3 DNA: TGTGCCACTTCCCATTTCAATCAGCCCCAGCATTTT

J gene: TRBJ2-2
D gene: TRBD2
V gene: TRBV6-1
clone size: NA
CDR3 protein: CASSRLASTGELFF
CDR3 DNA: TGTGCCAGCAGTCGACTAGCGAGCACCGGGGAGCTGTTTTTT

J gene: TRBJ1-1
D gene: NA
V gene: TRBV7-8
clone size: many
CDR3 protein: CASSLSDTEAFF
CDR3 DNA: TGTGCCAGCAGCTTATCGGACACTGAAGCTTTCTTT

J gene: TRBJ2-2
D gene: TRBD1
V gene: TRBV5-1
clone size: NA
CDR3 protein: CASDRGGNTGELFF
CDR3 DNA: TGCGCCAGCGACAGGGGGGGGAACACCGGGGAGCTGTTTTTT

J gene: TRBJ1-5
D gene: NA
V gene: TRBV18
clone size: few
CDR3 protein: CASSPGQYNQPQHF
CDR3 DNA: TGTGCCAGCTCACCCGGACAGTATAATCAGCCCCAGCATTTT

J gene: TRBJ1-2
D gene: TRBD1
V gene: TRBV29-1
clone size: few
CDR3 protein: CSVDDRVGGYTF
CDR3 DNA: TGCAGCGTAGACGACAGGGTTGGTGGCTACACCTTC

J gene: TRBJ1-4
D gene: NA
V gene: TRBV29-1
clone size: many
CDR3 protein: CSGVHGEKLFF
CDR3 DNA: TGCAGCGGGGTACACGGTGAAAAACTGTTTTTT

J gene: TRBJ2-1
D gene: NA
V gene: TRBV13
clone size: few
CDR3 protein: CASSLERTGKNIQFF
CDR3 DNA: TGTGCCAGCAGCTTAGAGAGGACGGGAAAAAACATTCAGTTCTTC

J gene: TRBJ2-3
D gene: NA
V gene: TRBV7-9
clone size: NA
CDR3 protein: CASSLQGKGTDTQYF
CDR3 DNA: TGTGCCAGCAGCTTGCAGGGGAAGGGCACAGATACGCAGTATTTT

J gene: TRBJ1-3
D gene: NA
V gene: TRBV15
clone size: NA
CDR3 protein: CATRGDATNTIYF
CDR3 DNA: TGTGCCACCAGGGGGGACGCCACAAACACCATATATTTT

J gene: TRBJ1-3
D gene: NA
V gene: TRBV20-1
clone size: NA
CDR3 protein: CSARTGTSGNTIYF
CDR3 DNA: TGCAGTGCTAGAACAGGGACCAGCGGAAACACCATATATTTT

J gene: TRBJ1-4
D gene: TRBD1
V gene: TRBV7-9
clone size: many
CDR3 protein: CASSTGQTNEKLFF
CDR3 DNA: TGTGCCAGCAGCACGGGACAGACTAATGAAAAACTGTTTTTT

J gene: TRBJ2-5
D gene: TRBD2
V gene: TRBV20-1
clone size: many
CDR3 protein: CSALPGGGGETQYF
CDR3 DNA: TGCAGTGCTCTCCCGGGAGGAGGAGGGGAGACCCAGTACTTC

J gene: TRBJ1-2
D gene: TRBD1
V gene: TRBV10-1
clone size: NA
CDR3 protein: CASRGQGVGYTF
CDR3 DNA: TGCGCCAGCAGAGGACAGGGGGTTGGCTACACCTTC

J gene: TRBJ2-3
D gene: TRBD2
V gene: TRBV20-1
clone size: NA
CDR3 protein: CSARGLAGGWVGDTQYF
CDR3 DNA: TGCAGTGCTAGAGGACTAGCGGGAGGTTGGGTAGGAGATACGCAGTATTTT

J gene: TRBJ2-1
D gene: TRBD2
V gene: TRBV7-7
clone size: many
CDR3 protein: CASSLEASGSYNEQFF
CDR3 DNA: TGTGCTAGCAGCTTAGAGGCTAGCGGATCCTACAATGAGCAGTTCTTC

J gene: TRBJ2-7
D gene: TRBD1
V gene: TRBV9
clone size: many
CDR3 protein: CASSVEVDGTGIYEQYF
CDR3 DNA: TGTGCCAGCAGCGTAGAAGTCGACGGGACAGGGATCTACGAGCAGTACTTC

J gene: TRBJ2-3
D gene: NA
V gene: TRBV6-1
clone size: many
CDR3 protein: CASRSGILTDTQYF
CDR3 DNA: TGTGCCAGCAGATCAGGGATATTGACAGATACGCAGTATTTT

J gene: TRBJ2-3
D gene: TRBD2
V gene: TRBV19
clone size: NA
CDR3 protein: CASSISASGGTDTQYF
CDR3 DNA: TGTGCCAGTAGTATCTCGGCTAGCGGGGGCACAGATACGCAGTATTTT

J gene: TRBJ1-1
D gene: TRBD1
V gene: TRBV5-8
clone size: NA
CDR3 protein: CASSLVWGTGIGAEAFF
CDR3 DNA: TGTGCCAGCAGCCTGGTGTGGGGGACAGGCATCGGGGCTGAAGCTTTCTTT

J gene: TRBJ2-5
D gene: NA
V gene: TRBV3-1
clone size: many
CDR3 protein: CASSSEGGGTDQETQYF
CDR3 DNA: TGTGCCAGCAGCTCCGAGGGTGGGGGGACAGATCAAGAGACCCAGTACTTC

J gene: TRBJ2-3
D gene: TRBD2
V gene: TRBV30
clone size: few
CDR3 protein: CAWTLGLAGADTQYF
CDR3 DNA: TGTGCCTGGACCCTGGGACTAGCGGGAGCAGATACGCAGTATTTT

J gene: TRBJ2-3
D gene: NA
V gene: TRBV9
clone size: NA
CDR3 protein: CASSVGLFGRGADTQYF
CDR3 DNA: TGTGCCAGCAGCGTAGGGCTCTTCGGGCGGGGCGCAGATACGCAGTATTTT

J gene: TRBJ2-1
D gene: TRBD1
V gene: TRBV19
clone size: once
CDR3 protein: CASKKTGVHYNEQFF
CDR3 DNA: TGTGCCAGTAAAAAGACAGGGGTTCACTACAATGAGCAGTTCTTC

J gene: TRBJ1-2
D gene: NA
V gene: TRBV7-9
clone size: NA
CDR3 protein: CASSLGSGGDLYGYTF
CDR3 DNA: TGTGCCAGCAGCTTAGGGTCGGGGGGCGATCTCTATGGCTACACCTTC

J gene: TRBJ1-1
D gene: NA
V gene: TRBV6-2/TRBV6-3
clone size: many
CDR3 protein: CASSGELVTEAFF
CDR3 DNA: TGTGCCAGCAGTGGTGAGCTTGTCACTGAAGCTTTCTTT

J gene: TRBJ1-4
D gene: NA
V gene: TRBV28
clone size: many
CDR3 protein: CASVPPWPGEKLFF
CDR3 DNA: TGTGCCTCCGTCCCGCCATGGCCAGGGGAAAAACTGTTTTTT

J gene: TRBJ2-1
D gene: TRBD2
V gene: TRBV5-1
clone size: many
CDR3 protein: CASSRTSGSYNEQFF
CDR3 DNA: TGTGCTAGCAGCCGAACTAGCGGATCCTACAATGAGCAGTTCTTC

J gene: TRBJ2-1
D gene: TRBD2
V gene: TRBV12-3/TRBV12-4
clone size: NA
CDR3 protein: CASRPGSWGGRAGEQFF
CDR3 DNA: TGTGCCAGCAGACCCGGATCGTGGGGCGGGAGGGCCGGTGAGCAGTTCTTC

J gene: TRBJ2-7
D gene: TRBD2
V gene: TRBV6-1
clone size: many
CDR3 protein: CASSGTSGRAGEQYF
CDR3 DNA: TGTGCCAGCAGCGGGACTAGCGGGAGGGCCGGCGAGCAGTACTTC

J gene: TRBJ1-1
D gene: NA
V gene: TRBV5-6
clone size: many
CDR3 protein: CASSLAATNTEAFF
CDR3 DNA: TGTGCCAGCAGCTTGGCGGCGACGAACACTGAAGCTTTCTTT

J gene: TRBJ2-5
D gene: TRBD1
V gene: TRBV7-9
clone size: NA
CDR3 protein: CASSVGDRMSETQYF
CDR3 DNA: TGTGCCAGCAGCGTTGGGGACAGAATGTCAGAGACCCAGTACTTC

J gene: TRBJ1-2
D gene: NA
V gene: TRBV9
clone size: NA
CDR3 protein: CASSDPWGHTF
CDR3 DNA: TGTGCCAGCAGTGACCCTTGGGGCCACACCTTC

J gene: TRBJ1-1
D gene: TRBD1
V gene: TRBV20-1
clone size: few
CDR3 protein: CSALSGGNTEAFF
CDR3 DNA: TGCAGTGCTTTATCAGGGGGCAACACTGAAGCTTTCTTT

J gene: TRBJ1-1
D gene: NA
V gene: TRBV19
clone size: NA
CDR3 protein: CASTLRGGFNTEAFF
CDR3 DNA: TGTGCCAGTACCCTCCGGGGTGGGTTTAACACTGAAGCTTTCTTT

J gene: TRBJ1-4
D gene: NA
V gene: TRBV6-1
clone size: many
CDR3 protein: CASSRGGANEKLFF
CDR3 DNA: TGTGCCAGCAGTCGGGGGGGAGCTAATGAAAAACTGTTTTTT

J gene: TRBJ1-6
D gene: TRBD1
V gene: TRBV30
clone size: many
CDR3 protein: CAWNPGQNSPLHF
CDR3 DNA: TGTGCCTGGAACCCGGGACAGAATTCACCCCTCCACTTT

J gene: TRBJ1-1
D gene: NA
V gene: TRBV18
clone size: many
CDR3 protein: CASSPFGENTEAFF
CDR3 DNA: TGTGCCAGCTCACCATTCGGTGAGAACACTGAAGCTTTCTTT

J gene: TRBJ1-5
D gene: TRBD1
V gene: TRBV28
clone size: many
CDR3 protein: CASSRTGPSNQPQHF
CDR3 DNA: TGTGCCAGTTCCCGGACAGGGCCTAGCAATCAGCCCCAGCATTTT

J gene: TRBJ1-2
D gene: NA
V gene: TRBV7-9
clone size: NA
CDR3 protein: CASSLGTFRGYTF
CDR3 DNA: TGTGCCAGCAGCTTAGGGACATTCCGTGGCTACACCTTC

J gene: TRBJ1-1
D gene: NA
V gene: TRBV20-1
clone size: many
CDR3 protein: CSARDGDTEAFF
CDR3 DNA: TGCAGTGCTAGAGATGGGGACACTGAAGCTTTCTTT

J gene: TRBJ1-4
D gene: NA
V gene: TRBV7-4
clone size: few
CDR3 protein: CASSLEDRWDEKLFF
CDR3 DNA: TGTGCCAGCAGCTTAGAGGACAGATGGGACGAAAAACTGTTTTTT

J gene: TRBJ2-7
D gene: NA
V gene: TRBV20-1
clone size: many
CDR3 protein: CSASAAGPDEQYF
CDR3 DNA: TGCAGTGCTAGTGCGGCAGGGCCTGACGAGCAGTACTTC

J gene: TRBJ2-3
D gene: TRBD1
V gene: TRBV2
clone size: NA
CDR3 protein: CASSEDRLSTDRQYF
CDR3 DNA: TGTGCCAGCAGTGAGGACAGGTTAAGCACAGATAGGCAGTATTTT

J gene: TRBJ2-4
D gene: NA
V gene: TRBV2
clone size: many
CDR3 protein: CASSAKGSGAKNIQYF
CDR3 DNA: TGTGCCAGCAGTGCCAAGGGCTCAGGAGCCAAAAACATTCAGTACTTC

J gene: TRBJ2-1
D gene: NA
V gene: TRBV19
clone size: NA
CDR3 protein: CASSTEGGGEQFF
CDR3 DNA: TGTGCCAGTAGTACCGAGGGGGGGGGTGAGCAGTTCTTC

J gene: TRBJ2-1
D gene: TRBD2
V gene: TRBV2
clone size: few
CDR3 protein: CASSEVPGGLGNEQFF
CDR3 DNA: TGTGCCAGCAGTGAAGTTCCGGGAGGTCTAGGAAATGAGCAGTTCTTC

J gene: TRBJ2-3
D gene: NA
V gene: TRBV28
clone size: NA
CDR3 protein: CANRDSTDTQYF
CDR3 DNA: TGTGCCAACCGGGACTCTACAGATACGCAGTATTTT

J gene: TRBJ2-5
D gene: NA
V gene: TRBV11-2
clone size: many
CDR3 protein: CASSFGSLQTQYF
CDR3 DNA: TGTGCCAGCAGCTTTGGTAGTTTGCAGACCCAGTACTTC

J gene: TRBJ1-1
D gene: NA
V gene: TRBV11-2
clone size: many
CDR3 protein: CASSFWLWSEAFF
CDR3 DNA: TGTGCCAGCAGCTTTTGGTTGTGGTCTGAAGCTTTCTTT

J gene: TRBJ1-2
D gene: TRBD1
V gene: TRBV13
clone size: many
CDR3 protein: CASSLDRDNYYGYTF
CDR3 DNA: TGTGCCAGCAGCCTCGACAGGGATAACTACTATGGCTACACCTTC

J gene: TRBJ2-1
D gene: TRBD1
V gene: TRBV20-1
clone size: many
CDR3 protein: CSAPRTGRNNEQFF
CDR3 DNA: TGCAGTGCTCCACGGACAGGAAGGAACAATGAGCAGTTCTTC